This TCR beta chain emerged from a study of CD8 T cells in ankylosing spondylitis. This clonotype has a count of ten or more. Its target is unknown. Points from the study as a whole: A motif of eight highly homologous TCR beta variants was seen as apparently characteristic of ankylosing spondylitis blood. In ankylosing spondylitis patients, matched synovial fluid reportedly showed significant enrichment of disease-linked clones.

A quantitative 5'-RACE method, one with molecular barcodes, was used to make TCR beta libraries. MiXCR was run by TCRdb on the 5' RACE reads, yielding one entry per CDR3 protein. This table holds tens of thousands of distinct CDR3 sequences, approximately 6% found once. This sequence originates from a male donor with ankylosing spondylitis or in good health (not recorded which). Sequenced sample: blood, either unsorted or a sorted T cell fraction (not recorded which).

CDR3 sequence: CASSYVLAGRETQYF. The CDR3, as DNA: TGTGCCAGCAGTTACGTCCTAGCGGGGCGAGAGACCCAGTACTTC. The V call is TRBV6-5, the J call TRBJ2-5; TRBD2 aligns across 9 bases. Trimming at V came to 2 bases and at J to 4 bases, leaving 5 bases not matched to a gene. Germline assignment: CDR1 MNHEY and CDR2 SVGAGI. CDR3 size: 15 residues.